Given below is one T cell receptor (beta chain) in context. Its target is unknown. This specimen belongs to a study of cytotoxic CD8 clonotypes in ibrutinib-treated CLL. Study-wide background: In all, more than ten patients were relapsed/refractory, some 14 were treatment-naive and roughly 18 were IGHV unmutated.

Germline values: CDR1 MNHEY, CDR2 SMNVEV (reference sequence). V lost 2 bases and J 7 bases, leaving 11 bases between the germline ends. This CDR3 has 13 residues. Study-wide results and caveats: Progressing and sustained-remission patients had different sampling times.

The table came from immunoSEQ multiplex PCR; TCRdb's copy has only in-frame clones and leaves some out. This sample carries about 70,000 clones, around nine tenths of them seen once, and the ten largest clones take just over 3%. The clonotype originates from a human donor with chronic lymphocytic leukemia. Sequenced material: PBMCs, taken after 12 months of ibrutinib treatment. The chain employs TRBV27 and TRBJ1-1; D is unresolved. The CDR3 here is CASSLKMGSEAFF. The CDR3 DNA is TGTGCCAGCAGTTTAAAGATGGGAAGTGAAGCTTTCTTT.